The source of this T cell receptor (beta chain) is a study of blood T cell repertoires in COVID-19. The CDR3 consists of 13 residues. Looked up from germline, CDR1 is SQVTM and CDR2 is ANQGSEA. The V end lost 6 bases, the J end lost 2 bases, and 13 bases lay between the germline ends. Sequenced by immunoSEQ multiplex PCR; TCRdb stores in-frame clones only, minus some. The sample consists of hundreds of thousands of clones, nearly 90% of them appearing once. In this sample, this clone turned up once. This clonotype was obtained from a woman between 18 and 29 years old who had recovered from COVID-19. The chain links TRBV29-1 to TRBJ1-2; tentatively, D is TRBD1 (6 bases). Sequencing was done on a sample of peripheral blood. This CDR3 is CSVGAGANYGYTF. CDR3 nucleotide sequence: TGCAGCGTGGGAGCGGGGGCGAACTATGGCTACACCTTC. The full variable domain, its missing parts supplied by reference TRBV29-1 and TRBJ1-2, is SAVISQKPSRDICQRGTSLTIQCQVDSQVTMMFWYRQQPGQSLTLIATANQGSEATYESGFVIDKFPISRPNLTFSTLTVSNMSPEDSSIYLCSVGAGANYGYTFGSGTRLTVV.